This record looks at one TCR beta chain sequence and its context. This sample stems from a study of T cell responses to AZD1222 COVID-19 vaccine. The protocol was immunoSEQ multiplex PCR, while the TCRdb copy is restricted to in-frame clones and leaves out a portion. The data contain 110,000 or so clones, around 90% of them seen just once; the ten biggest clones take up 4% to 5%. Germline lookup yields CDR1 MDHEN and CDR2 SYDVKM. The CDR3 loop spans 14 amino acids. V gave up 5 bases and J gave up 4 bases, with 14 bases separating them. This specimen was peripheral blood, taken 28 days after the second dose of the MenACWY control vaccine. The clonotype was recovered from an adult who received the MenACWY meningococcal vaccine as a control. The genes are TRBV28 and TRBJ1-1; no definite D call. This chain's CDR3 is CASSPAPLGTEAFF. In DNA form, the CDR3 reads TGTGCCAGCAGTCCCGCTCCCCTTGGCACTGAAGCTTTCTTT.